One sample yielded the 23 T cell receptor beta chains listed below, sequenced in a study of shared T cell receptors in the human thymus (dated by TCRdb to the early 2020s). The protocol used for the library was the immunoSEQ multiplex PCR assay. TCRdb mirrors the immuneACCESS table, restricted to in-frame sequences. Some clones are absent from its copies; in checked studies, under half trace to an unresolved V gene, and the reason for the others is unknown. The sample table lists some 700,000 clones, 80% to 90% of them with a count of one. Around 0.01% of the sample belongs to the ten largest clones. A further study also used this sample, focusing on human thymus T cells.

The sequenced material came from thymocytes. The receptors originated from a girl under three years old with a congenital heart defect. Donor details come from another sample of the same person, matched by shared clones.

The chain has TRBV19 and TRBJ2-4; D unresolved. V was clipped by 5 bases and J by 0 bases, with 20 bases between them. The length of the CDR3 is 18 residues. Germline CDR1 and CDR2: LNHDA and SQIVND (reference sequence). CDR3 sequence (DNA): TGTGCCAGTAGTCCAGTCGTTTGGGCAGAACTAGCCAAAAACATTCAGTACTTC. Residues: CASSPVVWAELAKNIQYF.

The gene calls are TRBV28 and TRBJ2-2, with D perhaps TRBD2 (6 bases). Trimming removed 4 bases from V and 7 bases from J, with 22 bases in between. Germline values: CDR1 MDHEN, CDR2 SYDVKM. This CDR3 spans 17 amino acids. CDR3 sequence: CASSCGQPIWGVGELFF. DNA of the CDR3: TGTGCCAGCAGTTGTGGCCAACCTATTTGGGGGGTCGGGGAGCTGTTTTTT.

The genes are TRBV10-3 and TRBJ1-6, with TRBD1 matching 7 bases. Germline V CDR1 and CDR2: ENHRY, SYGVKD. The length of the CDR3 is 15 residues. Unmatched junction bases numbered 11, after V lost 10 bases and J lost 5 bases. The CDR3 loop reads CATQDPGQNNSPLHF. The CDR3 nucleotides are TGTGCCACCCAAGACCCGGGACAGAATAATTCACCCCTCCACTTT.

A remark on this clone: Since the CDR3 does not end with the conserved phenylalanine or tryptophan, this likely comes from a read error. The DNA is left out, because the CDR3 cannot be placed on it with certainty; the CDR3 is given as TCRdb lists it. The rearrangement uses TRBV21-1 and TRBJ1-1. TRBV21-1 is flagged as a pseudogene. A total of 22 residues make up the CDR3, ends included. The CDR3 here is CASSKDIRYLRWNGTRPTSGEA.

The V call is TRBV9, the J call TRBJ1-5; no clear D gene. CDR1 is SGDLS, CDR2 YYNGEE, per germline. V was shortened by 0 bases and J by 5 bases, with 6 bases between the two germline ends. There are 13 residues in the CDR3. CDR3 amino acids: CASSVDVYQPQHF. Here the CDR3 DNA reads TGTGCCAGCAGCGTAGATGTATATCAGCCCCAGCATTTT.

The chain has TRBV10-3 and TRBJ2-5, with a possible D match to TRBD2 (7 bases). Trimming shortened V by 10 bases and J by 5 bases, and 17 bases separated the two germline ends. CDR1 is ENHRY, CDR2 SYGVKD, per germline. This CDR3 comprises 13 residues. Here the CDR3 DNA reads TGTGCCACCGAGGGGGGGACCGGGGAGACCCAGTACTTC. This codes for CATEGGTGETQYF.

This rearrangement joins TRBV5-4 to TRBJ2-1, with a possible D match to TRBD1 (5 bases). Germline CDR1 is SGHNT and CDR2 is YYREEE (reference sequence). The CDR3 runs to 14 residues. V lost 1 base, J lost 4 bases, and 9 bases lay in between. CDR3 DNA: TGTGCCAGCAGCTTGTGTGGGGCGTACAATGAGCAGTTCTTC. This sequence encodes CASSLCGAYNEQFF.

The chain recombines TRBV4-3 with TRBJ1-1; 8 positions match TRBD1. There are 17 residues in the CDR3. The V gene's germline CDR1 is LGHNA and CDR2 YSLEER. With V trimmed by 4 bases and J by 1 base, 11 bases remained unmatched. The CDR3 sequence is CASSPRGRGPSNTEAFF. The CDR3 bases are TGCGCCAGCAGCCCCCGGGGCAGGGGGCCGTCGAACACTGAAGCTTTCTTT.

V is TRBV5-5 and J is TRBJ2-7; no reliable D call. The germline gives CDR1 SGHKS, CDR2 YYEKEE (reference sequence). With 2 bases removed from V and 0 bases from J, the gap between germline ends came to 9 bases. The CDR3 spans 14 residues. In nucleotides, the CDR3 is TGTGCCAGCAGCTTATCTGTACACTCCTACGAGCAGTACTTC. Amino acids: CASSLSVHSYEQYF.

The V gene is TRBV6-1, the J gene TRBJ2-1; 8 nucleotides line up with TRBD1. The CDR3 sequence is 13 residues long. From germline, CDR1 is MNHNS and CDR2 SASEGT. V trimming: 6 bases; J trimming: 10 bases; junction bases outside the gene matches: 8. This chain's CDR3 is CASSPRTGSEQFF. The CDR3, as DNA: TGTGCCAGCAGCCCCAGGACAGGGAGCGAGCAGTTCTTC.

J is TRBJ2-7 and V is TRBV4-1; 10 nucleotides line up with TRBD1. In germline, CDR1 is MGHRA, CDR2 YSYEKL. The junction had 12 bases not matched to a gene; V was cut back by 4 bases and J by 3 bases. The CDR3 contains 17 residues. Here the CDR3 DNA reads TGCGCCAGCAGCCTGCGTGGGGGACAGGGGTACCGCTACGAGCAGTACTTC. Amino acid sequence: CASSLRGGQGYRYEQYF.

Here the CDR3 DNA reads TGTGCCGTTGGACAGAGAGCGATGTCCTACGAGCAGTACTTC. Translating it yields CAVGQRAMSYEQYF. This sequence joins TRBV28 and TRBJ2-7, with a tentative D call TRBD1 (6 bases). Germline values: CDR1 MDHEN, CDR2 SYDVKM. V lost 11 bases, J lost 1 base, and 18 bases lay in between. This CDR3 is 14 amino acids long.

The CDR3, as DNA: TGTGCCAGCAGCCACGTGGAGTCTTCCACAGATACGCAGTATTTT. It specifies CASSHVESSTDTQYF. The chain recombines TRBV14 with TRBJ2-3; no definite D call. The CDR3 runs 15 residues. Trimming took off 3 bases at V and 2 bases at J, with 12 bases between the two ends. The V gene's germline CDR1 is SGHDN and CDR2 FVKESK. The full variable domain, with the rest looked up from reference TRBV14 and TRBJ2-3, is EAGVTQFPSHSVIEKGQTVTLRCDPISGHDNLYWYRRVMGKEIKFLLHFVKESKQDESGMPNNRFLAERTGGTYSTLKVQPAELEDSGVYFCASSHVESSTDTQYFGPGTRLTVL.

The chain links TRBV5-4 to TRBJ1-1; a possible D gene is TRBD1 (6 bases). Deletions cut 3 bases from V and 2 bases from J, with 20 bases between. CDR1 and CDR2 (germline): SGHNT, YYREEE (reference sequence). The CDR3 is made up of 17 amino acids. The CDR3 region is CASSWGRGGPSNTEAFF. The CDR3 nucleotides read TGTGCCAGCAGCTGGGGCCGGGGGGGCCCCTCCAACACTGAAGCTTTCTTT.

The V call is TRBV7-9, the J call TRBJ1-6; 7 bases are a match to TRBD1. The CDR3 is 19 amino acids. The J segment lost 5 bases and the V segment lost 4 bases, leaving 17 bases of the junction unmatched. Per germline, CDR1 SEHNR and CDR2 FQNEAQ (reference sequence). For the CDR3, the DNA is TGTGCCAGCAGCTCAAACCCCTACTCGACAGGGAGCAATAATTCACCCCTCCACTTT. Protein product: CASSSNPYSTGSNNSPLHF.

The V gene is TRBV7-2, the J gene TRBJ1-2; D not resolved. Trimming left V 5 bases short and J 4 bases short, with 5 bases between. Germline V lookup: CDR1 SGHTA, CDR2 FQGNSA. CDR3 length: 11 amino acids. CDR3 region: CASSLPYGYTF. CDR3 DNA sequence: TGTGCCAGCAGCCTCCCCTATGGCTACACCTTC.

The CDR3 region is CAKCDSARPLWNTEAFF. Written as DNA, the CDR3 is TGTGCCAAGTGTGACAGCGCACGACCCCTATGGAACACTGAAGCTTTCTTT. J is TRBJ1-1 and V is TRBV2; TRBD1 is a possible D gene (5 bases). Germline assignment: CDR1 SNHLY and CDR2 FYNNEI. V dropped 10 bases and J dropped 1 base, with 25 bases sitting between them. The CDR3 is 17 residues long.

The J gene is TRBJ2-7, the V gene TRBV6-6; D may be TRBD1 (6 bases). There are 16 residues in the CDR3. V lost 2 bases, J lost 4 bases, and 18 bases lay in between. Germline V CDR1 and CDR2: MNHNY, SVGAGI (reference sequence). Here the CDR3 DNA reads TGTGCCAGCAGTTACCCGAGCCCACAGGGCTTATACGAGCAGTACTTC. Its protein product is CASSYPSPQGLYEQYF.

This chain connects TRBV14 to TRBJ2-7, with TRBD1 matching over 8 bases. Looked up from germline, CDR1 is SGHDN and CDR2 is FVKESK. This CDR3 is built from 16 residues. The V and J ends lost 0 bases and 3 bases, in that order; junction bases with no gene match: 7. Here the CDR3 reads CASSQDYRTGNYEQYF. The CDR3, as DNA: TGTGCCAGCAGCCAAGATTACAGGACAGGGAACTACGAGCAGTACTTC.

The rearrangement links TRBV25-1 to TRBJ1-2; weak D call: TRBD1 (6 bases). The CDR3 covers 15 residues. Per germline, CDR1 MGHDK and CDR2 SYGVNS. V lost 4 bases and J lost 6, with 18 bases in between. The CDR3 protein is CASSAVIVGADGYTF. CDR3 sequence (DNA): TGTGCCAGCAGTGCCGTAATCGTGGGGGCGGATGGCTACACCTTC.

This chain uses TRBV2 with TRBJ1-5, with 8 bases matching TRBD1. The CDR3 totals 15 residues. Trimming at V came to 8 bases and at J to 3 bases, leaving 9 bases not matched to a gene. From germline, CDR1 is SNHLY and CDR2 FYNNEI. CDR3 sequence (DNA): TGTGCCAGCCACCAGGGGGCTGTTTTCAATCAGCCCCAGCATTTT. This sequence encodes CASHQGAVFNQPQHF.

The chain employs TRBV7-8 and TRBJ1-1, with 9 positions matching TRBD1. V lost 6 bases, J lost 5 bases, and 7 bases stayed unmatched. Germline assignment: CDR1 SGHVS and CDR2 FQNEAQ. This CDR3 comprises 14 residues. For the CDR3, the DNA is TGTGCCAGCAGACCCGGACAGGGGAGGACTGAAGCTTTCTTT. Its translation is CASRPGQGRTEAFF.

The chain joins TRBV5-6 to TRBJ1-3; no clear D gene. The CDR3 is 14 amino acids. Deletions cut 2 bases from V and 1 base from J, with 7 bases between. Germline V gene sequence: CDR1 SGHDT, CDR2 YYEEEE. CDR3 in amino acids: CASSFGQSGNTIYF. The CDR3 region has the DNA TGTGCCAGCAGCTTTGGCCAGTCTGGAAACACCATATATTTT.